The clone carrying this T cell receptor (beta chain) has only a few counts. As yet, its antigen is unknown. This specimen belongs to a study of a mutant IDH1 vaccine in newly diagnosed glioma. Sample time point: week 47, end of study. Vaccinated patients received 300 ug of mutant IDH1 20-mer peptide per dose, with topical imiquimod. Libraries were prepared by immunoSEQ multiplex PCR; TCRdb keeps only in-frame clonotypes and omits some of them. The table lists some 50,000 clones, about two thirds of them singletons, with 4.8% in the top ten. V shed 7 bases, J shed 6 bases, and the junction held 11 bases outside the gene matches. Germline CDR1 SGHRS, CDR2 YFSETQ. CDR3 length: 14 residues.

Specimen: peripheral blood mononuclear cells (PBMCs), collected from a glioma patient whose treatment included an IDH1 peptide vaccine. This sequence was found in a man aged 40-55 years with glioma. Some clones in this sample may be carry-over from other donors' samples. The V gene is TRBV5-1, the J gene TRBJ1-1, with 8 bases identical to TRBD1. The CDR3 here is CASWPGQGGAEAFF. The DNA of the CDR3 is TGCGCCAGCTGGCCCGGACAGGGAGGGGCTGAAGCTTTCTTT. Supplemented by reference TRBV5-1 and TRBJ1-1, the full variable domain reads KAGVTQTPRYLIKTRGQQVTLSCSPISGHRSVSWYQQTPGQGLQFLFEYFSETQRNKGNFPGRFSGRQFSNSRSEMNVSTLELGDSALYLCASWPGQGGAEAFFGQGTRLTVV.